These T cell receptor beta chains were read from a single sample in a study of shared clonotypes between healthy human individuals. Profiling relied on immunoSEQ multiplex PCR, and the TCRdb table lists in-frame clones only, not all of them. This sample carries about 2,500,000 clones, around nine tenths of them seen once, and the ten largest clones take 0.11% to 0.15%. Sequenced: naive CD4+ T cells sorted from blood. The source of these receptors is a man between 18 and 35 years old in good health. The CDR3 runs from the conserved cysteine through the conserved F or W. D genes are given only for firm matches. Rows give clone size only sometimes, using once, few, many, or a class for an expanded clone.

V	D	size	J	CDR3	DNA
TRBV9	TRBD2	-	TRBJ2-5	CASTTGLAGGQETQYF	TGTGCCAGCACGACGGGGCTAGCGGGAGGACAAGAGACCCAGTACTTC
TRBV6-6	-	-	TRBJ2-7	CASSPPGLQGEQYF	TGTGCCAGCAGTCCTCCCGGACTCCAAGGCGAGCAGTACTTC
TRBV2	TRBD2	-	TRBJ2-7	CASSDLTLTSGSYEQYF	TGTGCCAGCAGTGACCTCACCCTGACTAGCGGGAGTTACGAGCAGTACTTC
TRBV18	TRBD2	-	TRBJ2-3	CASSPPGLAGYRYF	TGTGCCAGCTCACCACCGGGACTAGCGGGATATCGGTATTTT
TRBV2	-	-	TRBJ2-7	CASLSRQTGEQYF	TGTGCCAGCCTGTCGCGTCAAACGGGGGAGCAGTACTTC
TRBV6-5	-	-	TRBJ2-1	CASGPGANLYNEQFF	TGTGCCAGCGGCCCCGGAGCCAACCTCTACAATGAGCAGTTCTTC
TRBV6-5	-	-	TRBJ2-1	CASSIVADGNSEQFF	TGTGCCAGCAGTATTGTAGCGGATGGGAACAGTGAGCAGTTCTTC
TRBV5-1	TRBD1	-	TRBJ1-4	CASSSTGGLEKLFF	TGCGCCAGCAGCTCGACAGGGGGCTTGGAAAAACTGTTTTTT
TRBV27	TRBD1	-	TRBJ2-7	CASARTGGTYEQYF	TGTGCCAGCGCCCGGACAGGGGGGACCTACGAGCAGTACTTC
TRBV18	TRBD1	-	TRBJ2-5	CASSPQGAKETQYF	TGTGCCAGCTCACCCCAGGGGGCTAAAGAGACCCAGTACTTC
TRBV30	TRBD1	-	TRBJ1-6	CAWAGGSASPLHF	TGTGCCTGGGCAGGGGGCTCGGCGTCACCCCTCCACTTT
TRBV10-1	-	-	TRBJ1-1	CASNGDSKNTEAFF	TGCGCCAGCAATGGCGACAGCAAGAACACTGAAGCTTTCTTT
TRBV6-1	-	-	TRBJ1-3	CASTGGGLGNTIYF	TGTGCCAGCACTGGGGGGGGGTTGGGAAACACCATATATTTT
TRBV19	TRBD1	-	TRBJ1-1	CASSTRDRSPEAFF	TGTGCCAGTAGTACACGGGACAGGTCCCCTGAAGCTTTCTTT
TRBV7-2	-	-	TRBJ2-5	CASSRTETQYF	TGTGCCAGCAGCCGAACGGAGACCCAGTACTTC
TRBV2	-	-	TRBJ1-4	CASSERWGEVFF	TGTGCCAGCAGTGAACGGTGGGGGGAGGTGTTTTTT
TRBV6-6	-	-	TRBJ2-7	CASSSYIDYEQYF	TGTGCCAGCAGTTCCTACATAGACTACGAGCAGTACTTC
TRBV5-1	-	-	TRBJ1-6	CASSSGVERSPLHF	TGCGCCAGCAGTTCAGGGGTAGAGCGTTCACCCCTCCACTTT
TRBV30	-	-	TRBJ1-1	CAWMLGVEAFF	TGTGCCTGGATGTTGGGGGTGGAAGCTTTCTTT
TRBV6-1	-	once	TRBJ2-6	CASSADSSSGANVLTF	TGTGCCAGCAGTGCGGACAGTAGCTCTGGGGCCAACGTCCTGACTTTC
TRBV25-1	-	-	TRBJ1-5	CASSGGSQINQPQHF	TGTGCCAGCAGTGGAGGGTCACAGATCAATCAGCCCCAGCATTTT
TRBV5-1	TRBD2	few	TRBJ2-1	CASSISLVVAGYEQFF	TGCGCCAGCAGTATTAGCCTTGTGGTAGCGGGATATGAGCAGTTCTTC
TRBV10-1	-	once	TRBJ2-7	CASNQSPGDRCEQYF	TGCGCCAGCAACCAAAGCCCGGGAGACAGGTGCGAGCAGTACTTC
TRBV28	TRBD1	-	TRBJ1-5	CASSLSGGSNQPQHF	TGTGCCAGCAGTTTATCAGGGGGTAGCAATCAGCCCCAGCATTTT
TRBV18	-	-	TRBJ2-1	CASSPLPMGSYNEQFF	TGTGCCAGCTCACCATTACCTATGGGCTCCTACAATGAGCAGTTCTTC
TRBV7-9	TRBD1	few	TRBJ1-5	CASSSGQNNQPQHF	TGTGCCAGCAGCTCGGGACAGAACAATCAGCCCCAGCATTTT
TRBV30	-	-	TRBJ2-7	CAWSVPQDYEQYF	TGTGCCTGGAGTGTACCCCAGGACTACGAGCAGTACTTC
TRBV27	TRBD1	-	TRBJ1-1	CASSTYRGSLGDSTEAFF	TGTGCCAGCAGTACCTACCGAGGGAGCTTAGGGGACAGCACTGAAGCTTTCTTT
TRBV11-2	-	-	TRBJ1-4	CASSSTGFTNEKLFF	TGTGCCAGCAGCTCTACAGGGTTCACTAATGAAAAACTGTTTTTT
TRBV6-1	-	few	TRBJ1-1	CASSLQVHTEAFF	TGTGCCAGCAGTTTACAGGTCCACACTGAAGCTTTCTTT
TRBV28	-	-	TRBJ1-4	CASSQGVAGEKLFF	TGTGCCAGCAGCCAAGGTGTGGCTGGAGAAAAACTGTTTTTT
TRBV7-3	TRBD2	-	TRBJ2-1	CASSQAGGVYNEQFF	TGTGCCAGCAGCCAAGCTGGGGGGGTCTACAATGAGCAGTTCTTC
TRBV25-1	TRBD1	-	TRBJ2-5	CASSPAHGTATETQYF	TGTGCCAGCAGTCCCGCGCATGGGACAGCTACGGAGACCCAGTACTTC
TRBV27	-	-	TRBJ2-7	CASSLWQGAYEQYF	TGTGCCAGCAGTTTATGGCAGGGTGCCTACGAGCAGTACTTC
TRBV28	TRBD1	-	TRBJ2-7	CASLGTGERAYEQYF	TGTGCCAGCCTGGGGACAGGGGAGAGGGCCTACGAGCAGTACTTC
TRBV13	TRBD2	once	TRBJ2-4	CASSQGLALAKNIQYF	TGTGCCAGCAGCCAGGGACTAGCGTTAGCCAAAAACATTCAGTACTTC
TRBV9	-	-	TRBJ1-2	CASSSTGTPNYGYTF	TGTGCCAGCAGCTCAACCGGGACCCCTAACTATGGCTACACCTTC
TRBV5-1	TRBD1	-	TRBJ2-7	CASSRGQASSYEQYF	TGCGCCAGCAGCCGGGGACAGGCGAGCTCCTACGAGCAGTACTTC
TRBV5-1	TRBD1	-	TRBJ1-1	CASSFGQENTEAFF	TGCGCCAGCAGCTTTGGACAGGAGAACACTGAAGCTTTCTTT
TRBV2	TRBD1	-	TRBJ1-5	CASSKGAGPGPQHF	TGTGCCAGCAGCAAGGGGGCAGGGCCAGGGCCCCAGCATTTT
TRBV10-3	TRBD2	-	TRBJ2-1	CAIGGGPDNEQFF	TGTGCCATCGGCGGGGGGCCGGACAATGAGCAGTTCTTC
TRBV7-9	-	few	TRBJ2-5	CASSLGQETQYF	TGTGCCAGCAGCTTAGGCCAAGAGACCCAGTACTTC
TRBV18	-	-	TRBJ1-5	CASSPRGQDGNQPQHF	TGTGCCAGCTCACCGAGGGGACAAGATGGAAATCAGCCCCAGCATTTT
TRBV13	-	-	TRBJ2-7	CASSLGRGSYEQYF	TGTGCCAGCAGCTTAGGGAGGGGGTCCTACGAGCAGTACTTC
TRBV5-1	-	-	TRBJ2-7	CASSSTGLSSYEQYF	TGCGCCAGCAGCTCTACAGGGCTAAGCTCCTACGAGCAGTACTTC
TRBV4-1	-	-	TRBJ1-1	CASSQEFGGSKGTEAFF	TGCGCCAGCAGCCAAGAGTTCGGGGGTTCAAAGGGGACTGAAGCTTTCTTT
TRBV2	-	-	TRBJ2-5	CASSAGVGTQYF	TGTGCCAGCAGTGCGGGGGTAGGGACCCAGTACTTC
TRBV5-1	-	-	TRBJ2-7	CASSLGRPSYEQYF	TGCGCCAGCAGCTTGGGCAGGCCCTCCTACGAGCAGTACTTC